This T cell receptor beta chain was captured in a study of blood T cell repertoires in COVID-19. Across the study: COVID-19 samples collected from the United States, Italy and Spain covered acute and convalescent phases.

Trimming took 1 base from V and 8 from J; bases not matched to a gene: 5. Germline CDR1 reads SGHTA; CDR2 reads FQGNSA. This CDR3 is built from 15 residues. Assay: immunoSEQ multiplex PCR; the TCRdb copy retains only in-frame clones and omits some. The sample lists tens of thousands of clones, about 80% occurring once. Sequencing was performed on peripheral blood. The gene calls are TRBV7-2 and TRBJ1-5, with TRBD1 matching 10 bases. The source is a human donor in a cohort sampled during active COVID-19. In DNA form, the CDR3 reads TGTGCCAGCAGCTTAGGCGACAGGGGGCGTGAGCCCCAGCATTTT. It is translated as CASSLGDRGREPQHF.